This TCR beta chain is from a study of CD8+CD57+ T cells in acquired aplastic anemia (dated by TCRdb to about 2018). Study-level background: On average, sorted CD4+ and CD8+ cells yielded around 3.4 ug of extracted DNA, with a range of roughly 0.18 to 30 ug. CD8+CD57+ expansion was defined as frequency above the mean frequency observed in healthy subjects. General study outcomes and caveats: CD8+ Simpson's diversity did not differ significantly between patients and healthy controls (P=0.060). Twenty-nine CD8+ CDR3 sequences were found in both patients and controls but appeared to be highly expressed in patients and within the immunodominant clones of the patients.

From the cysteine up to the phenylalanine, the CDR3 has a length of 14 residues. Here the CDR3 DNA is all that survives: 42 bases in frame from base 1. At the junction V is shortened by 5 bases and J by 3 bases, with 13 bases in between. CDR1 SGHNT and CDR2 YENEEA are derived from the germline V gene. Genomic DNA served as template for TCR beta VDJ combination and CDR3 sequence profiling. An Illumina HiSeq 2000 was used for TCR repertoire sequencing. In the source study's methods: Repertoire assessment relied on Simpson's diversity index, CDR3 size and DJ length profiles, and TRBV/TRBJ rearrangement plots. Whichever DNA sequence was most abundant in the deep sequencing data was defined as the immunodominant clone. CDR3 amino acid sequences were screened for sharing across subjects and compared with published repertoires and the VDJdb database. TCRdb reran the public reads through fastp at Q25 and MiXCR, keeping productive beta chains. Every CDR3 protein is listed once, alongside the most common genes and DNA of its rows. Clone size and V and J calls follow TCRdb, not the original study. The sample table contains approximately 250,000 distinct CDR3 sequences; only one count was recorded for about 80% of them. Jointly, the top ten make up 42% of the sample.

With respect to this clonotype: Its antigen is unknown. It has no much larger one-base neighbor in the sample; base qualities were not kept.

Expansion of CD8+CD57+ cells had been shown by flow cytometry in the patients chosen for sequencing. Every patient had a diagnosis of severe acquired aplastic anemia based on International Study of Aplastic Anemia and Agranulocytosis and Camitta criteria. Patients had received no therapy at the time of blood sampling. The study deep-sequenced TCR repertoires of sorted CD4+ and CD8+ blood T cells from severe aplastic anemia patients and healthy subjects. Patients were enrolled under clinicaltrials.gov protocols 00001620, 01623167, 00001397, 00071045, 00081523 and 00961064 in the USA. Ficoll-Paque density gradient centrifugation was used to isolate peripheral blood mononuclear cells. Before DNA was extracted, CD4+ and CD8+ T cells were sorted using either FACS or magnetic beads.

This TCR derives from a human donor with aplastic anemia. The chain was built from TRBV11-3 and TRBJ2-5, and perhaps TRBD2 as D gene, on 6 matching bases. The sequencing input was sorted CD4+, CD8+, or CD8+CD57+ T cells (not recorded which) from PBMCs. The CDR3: CASSRGLAEETQYF. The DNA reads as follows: TGTGCCAGCAGCAGAGGGTTAGCGGAAGAGACCCAGTACTTC.